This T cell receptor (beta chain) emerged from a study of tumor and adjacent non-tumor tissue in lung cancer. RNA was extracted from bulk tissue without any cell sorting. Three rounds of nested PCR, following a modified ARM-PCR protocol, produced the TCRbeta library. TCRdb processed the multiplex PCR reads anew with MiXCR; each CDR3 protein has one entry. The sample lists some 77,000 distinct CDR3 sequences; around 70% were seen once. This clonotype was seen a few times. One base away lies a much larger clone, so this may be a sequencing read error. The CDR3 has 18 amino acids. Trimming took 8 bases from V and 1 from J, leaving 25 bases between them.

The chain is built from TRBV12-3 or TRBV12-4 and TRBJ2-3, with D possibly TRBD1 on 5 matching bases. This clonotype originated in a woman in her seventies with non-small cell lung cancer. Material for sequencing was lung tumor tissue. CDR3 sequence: CASGFPRRQGAGTDTQYF. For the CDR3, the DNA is TGTGCCAGCGGCTTCCCCCGACGGCAGGGTGCTGGCACAGATACGCAGTATTTT.